These T cell receptor beta chains were read from a single sample in a study of blood T cell repertoires in COVID-19. Clones were sequenced by immunoSEQ multiplex PCR, and TCRdb holds only the in-frame ones, with some missing. The sample has roughly 160,000 clones; about 88% are singletons. Material for sequencing was peripheral blood. The receptors were sampled from a man over 45 who had recovered from COVID-19. CDR3s include the opening cysteine and the closing phenylalanine or tryptophan. Each record gives: V gene, J gene, CDR3 length, CDR3 protein.

v_gene: TRBV5-1
j_gene: TRBJ1-3
len: 17
CDR3aa: CASSLLTGGAPGNTIYF

v_gene: TRBV6-6
j_gene: TRBJ2-7
len: 13
CDR3aa: CASSYPQGYEQYF

v_gene: TRBV6-5
j_gene: TRBJ2-4
len: 14
CDR3aa: CASSYGAGKNIQYF

v_gene: TRBV5-8
j_gene: TRBJ1-4
len: 15
CDR3aa: CASSGTGATNEKLFF

v_gene: TRBV6-6
j_gene: TRBJ1-5
len: 14
CDR3aa: CASGVRGVNQPQHF

v_gene: TRBV28
j_gene: TRBJ2-7
len: 13
CDR3aa: CASSFGATYEQYF

v_gene: TRBV9
j_gene: TRBJ2-5
len: 15
CDR3aa: CASTPSGGLRETQYF

v_gene: TRBV7-2
j_gene: TRBJ2-3
len: 17
CDR3aa: CASSLPQGARGTDTQYF

v_gene: TRBV6-2/TRBV6-3
j_gene: TRBJ2-7
len: 16
CDR3aa: CASSMGTSGRYYEQYF

v_gene: TRBV19
j_gene: TRBJ2-6
len: 18
CDR3aa: CASSIVLPGSSGANVLTF

v_gene: TRBV6-5
j_gene: TRBJ2-1
len: 16
CDR3aa: CASSYGGLASSNEQFF

v_gene: TRBV6-5
j_gene: TRBJ2-5
len: 16
CDR3aa: CASSSPRAGSRETQYF

v_gene: TRBV6-2/TRBV6-3
j_gene: TRBJ2-7
len: 17
CDR3aa: CASSYTYSDRGTYEQYF

v_gene: TRBV9
j_gene: TRBJ2-7
len: 14
CDR3aa: CASSVGTSGYEQYF

v_gene: TRBV7-3
j_gene: TRBJ2-3
len: 16
CDR3aa: CASSDRGRTHTDTQYF

v_gene: TRBV5-1
j_gene: TRBJ2-3
len: 16
CDR3aa: CASSRNSGRVTDTQYF

v_gene: TRBV4-3
j_gene: TRBJ2-1
len: 19
CDR3aa: CASSQTRAGTGLFYNEQFF

v_gene: TRBV2
j_gene: TRBJ2-7
len: 13
CDR3aa: CASRGDRAYEQYF

v_gene: TRBV29-1
j_gene: TRBJ2-7
len: 13
CDR3aa: CSVLGQGPLEQYF

v_gene: TRBV29-1
j_gene: TRBJ2-2
len: 11
CDR3aa: CSVTQPGSCFF

v_gene: TRBV18
j_gene: TRBJ1-6
len: 13
CDR3aa: CASSGQGGSPLHF

v_gene: TRBV5-1
j_gene: TRBJ1-6
len: 12
CDR3aa: CASSHRGSPLHF

v_gene: TRBV6-2/TRBV6-3
j_gene: TRBJ2-7
len: 14
CDR3aa: CASSLASSSYEQYF

v_gene: TRBV5-6
j_gene: TRBJ2-7
len: 12
CDR3aa: CASSLLSYEQYF

v_gene: TRBV6-5
j_gene: TRBJ1-5
len: 13
CDR3aa: CASSLTANQPQHF

v_gene: TRBV27
j_gene: TRBJ1-1
len: 13
CDR3aa: CASSSPGSLEAFF

v_gene: TRBV6-6
j_gene: TRBJ2-1
len: 16
CDR3aa: CASRSGLASSYNEQFF

v_gene: TRBV6-4
j_gene: TRBJ1-1
len: 13
CDR3aa: CASSREGNTEAFF

v_gene: TRBV5-6
j_gene: TRBJ1-1
len: 14
CDR3aa: CASSLSRGGSEAFF

v_gene: TRBV2
j_gene: TRBJ2-2
len: 16
CDR3aa: CASRKGAGGFMGELFF

v_gene: TRBV10-3
j_gene: TRBJ1-2
len: 16
CDR3aa: CAISDSGQAPNYGYTF

v_gene: TRBV2
j_gene: TRBJ1-5
len: 14
CDR3aa: CASSERAGGQPQHF

v_gene: TRBV21-1
j_gene: TRBJ2-1
len: 18
CDR3aa: CASSSQTIHPPSYNEQFF

v_gene: TRBV7-3
j_gene: TRBJ2-2
len: 18
CDR3aa: CASSLIGQGPSNTGELFF

v_gene: TRBV7-9
j_gene: TRBJ2-2
len: 15
CDR3aa: CASSSAGRNTGELFF

v_gene: TRBV28
j_gene: TRBJ1-6
len: 16
CDR3aa: CASSWLTGTANSPLHF

v_gene: TRBV30
j_gene: TRBJ2-7
len: 13
CDR3aa: CAWSVLGPDEQYF

v_gene: TRBV5-4
j_gene: TRBJ2-7
len: 15
CDR3aa: CASSSGTGITYEQYF

v_gene: TRBV6-2/TRBV6-3
j_gene: TRBJ2-1
len: 18
CDR3aa: CASSYSNHASSGLNEQFF

v_gene: TRBV24-1
j_gene: TRBJ2-1
len: 16
CDR3aa: CATRTSGGSSYNEQFF

v_gene: TRBV28
j_gene: TRBJ1-2
len: 15
CDR3aa: CASRKTGTGAYGYTF

v_gene: TRBV19
j_gene: TRBJ2-7
len: 15
CDR3aa: CASTPPGARAYEQYF

v_gene: TRBV5-6
j_gene: TRBJ2-7
len: 19
CDR3aa: CASSLDRAERGDRAYEQYF

v_gene: TRBV19
j_gene: TRBJ1-5
len: 13
CDR3aa: CASRNREGQPQHF

v_gene: TRBV18
j_gene: TRBJ2-7
len: 16
CDR3aa: CASSPIAGGGAYEQYF

v_gene: TRBV30
j_gene: TRBJ1-1
len: 13
CDR3aa: CAWRRGTGYEAFF

v_gene: TRBV18
j_gene: TRBJ2-5
len: 14
CDR3aa: CASSETGATETQYF

v_gene: TRBV7-2
j_gene: TRBJ2-5
len: 13
CDR3aa: CASSSTIQETQYF

v_gene: TRBV5-1
j_gene: TRBJ1-1
len: 15
CDR3aa: CASSSPGTGNTEAFF

v_gene: TRBV19
j_gene: TRBJ2-2
len: 15
CDR3aa: CASSRNRGKAGELFF

v_gene: TRBV9
j_gene: TRBJ2-2
len: 16
CDR3aa: CASSPQAGGASGELFF

v_gene: TRBV4-1
j_gene: TRBJ2-5
len: 15
CDR3aa: CASSQAGLAWETQYF

v_gene: TRBV27
j_gene: TRBJ1-6
len: 14
CDR3aa: CASSSTAYNSPLHF